The next 32 T cell receptor beta chains were all read from a single sample in a study of blood T cell repertoires in COVID-19. This table comes from immunoSEQ multiplex PCR, and its TCRdb copy is limited to in-frame clones, with some not included. The repertoire holds a few hundred thousand clones, with 85% as singletons. Sequenced sample: PBMCs or T cells enriched from blood (not recorded which). These receptors originate from a woman in her forties or fifties who had been exposed to COVID-19.

This chain uses TRBV18 with TRBJ2-4; possible D gene TRBD2, 5 bases. The CDR3 runs to 13 residues. With 3 bases removed from V and 7 bases from J, the gap between germline ends came to 10 bases. CDR1 and CDR2 from the germline V gene are KGHSH and LQKENI. CDR3 bases: TGTGCCAGCTCACCCCAGTCTAGCAACATTCAGTACTTC. Protein: CASSPQSSNIQYF.

This sequence joins TRBV27 and TRBJ1-6, with D uncertain. V gave up 3 bases and J gave up 9 bases, with 18 bases separating them. The CDR3 runs 16 residues. The germline CDR1 and CDR2 sequences are MNHEY and SMNVEV (reference sequence). The CDR3 sequence is CASSFSTATGSSPLHF. DNA of the CDR3: TGTGCCAGCAGTTTCTCCACGGCCACGGGGAGTTCACCCCTCCACTTT.

The chain joins TRBV4-1 to TRBJ1-1, with no clear D. CDR1 is MGHRA, CDR2 YSYEKL, per germline. V was clipped by 4 bases and J by 0 bases, with 9 bases between them. The CDR3 runs to 14 residues. CDR3 loop: CASSRVGLNTEAFF. CDR3 DNA: TGCGCCAGCAGCCGGGTGGGCCTGAACACTGAAGCTTTCTTT.

This clone was seen a handful of times. CDR3 protein: CASSVEGTSPDTQYF. CDR3 nucleotides: TGTGCCAGCAGCGTAGAGGGGACTTCCCCGGATACGCAGTATTTT. The chain couples TRBV9 to TRBJ2-3, with D perhaps matching TRBD2 (6 bases). This CDR3 has 15 amino acids. With 0 bases removed from V and 6 bases from J, the gap between germline ends came to 14 bases. Germline V gene lookup returns CDR1 SGDLS and CDR2 YYNGEE.

The chain couples TRBV7-2 to TRBJ1-1; TRBD1 agrees at 9 bases. The CDR3 loop spans 14 amino acids. CDR1 and CDR2 (germline): SGHTA, FQGNSA. V shed 4 bases and J 5 bases; nucleotides not matched to a gene: 5. The CDR3: CASSYRGRGTEAFF. The CDR3 DNA reads as TGTGCCAGCAGCTACAGGGGGCGCGGGACTGAAGCTTTCTTT.

This clone was detected a few times. Within the sample, other DNA sequences also encode this same CDR3. The genes are TRBV12-3 or TRBV12-4 and TRBJ2-5; weak D call: TRBD1 (6 bases). Trimming stripped 3 bases from V and 5 bases from J, with 10 bases between. The CDR3 has 13 residues. This chain's CDR3 is CASSFRGWETQYF. CDR3 bases: TGTGCCAGCAGTTTCAGGGGTTGGGAGACCCAGTACTTC.

This clone was recorded once. This chain joins TRBV4-2 and TRBJ2-2, with TRBD2 matching 14 bases. CDR3 length: 15 amino acids. The ends lost 5 bases at V and 6 bases at J; junction bases unmatched: 2. The V gene's germline CDR1 is LGHNA and CDR2 YNFKEQ. CDR3 in DNA: TGTGCCAGCAGCGAGGGACTAGCGGGGGCCGGGGAGCTGTTTTTT. Translated: CASSEGLAGAGELFF.

V usage is TRBV30 and J usage is TRBJ2-5, with 12 bases aligning to TRBD1. This CDR3 is built from 15 residues. V was pared by 3 bases and J by 5 bases, with 7 bases of the junction left unmatched. Per the germline V gene, CDR1 is GTSNPN and CDR2 is SVGIG (reference sequence). The CDR3 here is CAWSAGQGAGETQYF. For the CDR3, the DNA is TGTGCCTGGAGCGCGGGACAGGGGGCGGGGGAGACCCAGTACTTC.

The V and J genes are TRBV28 and TRBJ1-1, with D uncertain. Germline V CDR1 and CDR2: MDHEN, SYDVKM. The CDR3 is 13 amino acids. The V gene lost 3 bases and the J gene lost 8 bases, with 13 bases spanning the gap. The CDR3 DNA sequence: TGTGCCAGCAGTTTCCCTTGGGAGGGAGAAGCTTTCTTT. Translated: CASSFPWEGEAFF. The full variable domain, in which reference TRBV28 and TRBJ1-1 provide the parts outside the CDR3, is DVKVTQSSRYLVKRTGEKVFLECVQDMDHENMFWYRQDPGLGLRLIYFSYDVKMKEKGDIPEGYSVSREKKERFSLILESASTNQTSMYLCASSFPWEGEAFFGQGTRLTVV.

This sequence joins TRBV24-1 and TRBJ2-3, with D unresolved. CDR1 is KGHDR and CDR2 is SFDVKD in the germline V gene. With 5 bases removed from V and 5 bases from J, the gap between germline ends came to 10 bases. The CDR3 has 13 amino acids. The CDR3 coding sequence is TGTGCCACCAGTGGGTATTCAGGAGATACGCAGTATTTT. It encodes CATSGYSGDTQYF.

The CDR3 spells CASSRDRTSNNEQFF. CDR3 in DNA: TGCGCCAGCAGCAGGGACAGAACCTCGAACAATGAGCAGTTCTTC. The chain couples TRBV5-1 to TRBJ2-1; 7 nucleotides line up with TRBD1. V dropped 4 bases and J dropped 5; count of bases not matched to a gene: 9. Germline CDR1 is SGHRS and CDR2 is YFSETQ. This CDR3 is built from 15 residues.

This clone has just a few counts. The V gene is TRBV25-1, the J gene TRBJ1-1, with TRBD1 as a possible D gene (5 bases). This CDR3 spans 14 amino acids. CDR1 is MGHDK and CDR2 is SYGVNS in the germline V gene. V lost 5 bases to trimming and J lost 6 bases, with 16 bases between them. CDR3 coding DNA: TGTGCCAGCAGTCAGGAGATTTGGGGGGCTGAAGCTTTCTTT. The encoded protein is CASSQEIWGAEAFF.

The table lists this clone with a count of one. The chain employs TRBV7-8 and TRBJ2-1, with 9 bases that match TRBD2. V shed 0 bases, J shed 0 bases, and the junction held 6 bases outside the gene matches. This CDR3 is built from 18 residues. Germline CDR1 and CDR2: SGHVS and FQNEAQ. CDR3 sequence: CASSLAAGGFTSYNEQFF. The CDR3 DNA reads TGTGCCAGCAGCTTAGCAGCGGGGGGCTTCACCTCCTACAATGAGCAGTTCTTC.

This chain links TRBV5-1 with TRBJ1-1; D may be TRBD1 (6 bases). The CDR3 is 17 residues long. Germline V gene sequence: CDR1 SGHRS, CDR2 YFSETQ. The V and J ends lost 1 base and 1 base respectively, with 17 bases between them. DNA for the CDR3: TGCGCCAGCAGCTTGTCCTGGGGTACGACAGGGAACACTGAAGCTTTCTTT. Translation gives CASSLSWGTTGNTEAFF.

This chain connects TRBV3-1 (or the pseudogene TRBV3-2) to TRBJ1-5, with D perhaps TRBD1 (5 bases). The CDR3 length is 15 residues. Germline lookup yields CDR1 LGHDT and CDR2 YNNKEL (reference sequence). V lost 0 bases and J 3 bases, leaving 9 bases between the germline ends. The CDR3 DNA is TGTGCCAGCAGCCAAGATCCGGGACTCAATCAGCCCCAGCATTTT. It codes for CASSQDPGLNQPQHF.

The chain has TRBV7-9 and TRBJ1-3; the D gene is possibly TRBD1 (5 bases). The V end was cut by 1 base, the J end by 2 bases, with 6 bases between. The length of the CDR3 is 14 residues. The germline gives CDR1 SEHNR, CDR2 FQNEAQ (reference sequence). The CDR3 nucleotides are TGTGCCAGCAGCTTAGAACAGGCTGGAAACACCATATATTTT. It yields the protein CASSLEQAGNTIYF.

The chain couples TRBV24-1 to TRBJ2-3, with D tentatively TRBD2 (7 bases). V lost 6 bases to trimming and J lost 1 base, with 13 bases between them. Germline CDR1 and CDR2: KGHDR and SFDVKD. CDR3 length equals 15 residues. CDR3 amino acids: CATSPQGRGTDTQYF. As DNA, the CDR3 is TGTGCCACCAGTCCCCAGGGGAGGGGCACAGATACGCAGTATTTT.

Only one count was recorded for this clone. The rearrangement links TRBV25-1 to TRBJ2-1; perhaps TRBD2 as D (5 bases). CDR1 is MGHDK, CDR2 SYGVNS, per germline. The CDR3 is 16 residues long. Trimming took 2 bases from V and 9 from J, leaving 20 bases between them. The CDR3 reads CASSERFISTRGEQFF. In DNA, the CDR3 is TGTGCCAGCAGTGAAAGGTTCATCTCTACACGGGGTGAGCAGTTCTTC. Looking up the rest from reference TRBV25-1 and TRBJ2-1 gives the full variable domain: EADIYQTPRYLVIGTGKKITLECSQTMGHDKMYWYQQDPGMELHLIHYSYGVNSTEKGDLSSESTVSRIRTEHFPLTLESARPSHTSQYLCASSERFISTRGEQFFGPGTRLTVL.

The chain couples TRBV2 to TRBJ1-3; 9 positions agree with TRBD1. The germline V gene encodes CDR1 SNHLY and CDR2 FYNNEI. The CDR3 has 15 amino acids. Trimming at V came to 5 bases and at J to 5 bases, leaving 7 bases not matched to a gene. The CDR3 region is CASSPRTGVRNTIYF. DNA for the CDR3: TGTGCCAGCAGTCCCAGGACAGGGGTCCGAAACACCATATATTTT.

The chain joins TRBV10-3 to TRBJ1-2; D is undetermined. Germline values: CDR1 ENHRY, CDR2 SYGVKD. The V end was cut by 11 bases, the J end by 4 bases, with 14 bases between. There are 12 residues in the CDR3. Here the CDR3 DNA reads TGTGCCGTACTGCGGGGATTCTATGGCTACACCTTC. Protein sequence: CAVLRGFYGYTF.

The J gene is TRBJ1-3, the V gene TRBV10-3; possibly TRBD1 for D (5 bases). V lost 10 bases and J lost 0, with 19 bases in between. The CDR3 covers 16 residues. Germline CDR1 reads ENHRY; CDR2 reads SYGVKD. The CDR3 loop reads CATTHSRQFSGNTIYF. The DNA for the CDR3 is TGTGCCACCACTCACAGTAGACAGTTCTCTGGAAACACCATATATTTT.

In DNA, the CDR3 is TGTGCCAGCAGTGGGGGGGCAACTCGGTATTTT. Protein product: CASSGGATRYF. This rearrangement joins TRBV28 to TRBJ1-3, with D perhaps TRBD1 (6 bases). Germline CDR1 MDHEN, CDR2 SYDVKM. There are 11 residues in the CDR3. V was trimmed by 5 bases and J by 16 bases, leaving 15 bases between them.

The rearrangement links TRBV6-5 to TRBJ2-3; perhaps TRBD2 as D (6 bases). Trimming cost V 6 bases and J 0 bases, with 10 bases left between them. The CDR3 runs to 14 residues. Per the germline V gene, CDR1 is MNHEY and CDR2 is SVGAGI. CDR3 residues: CASSLAASTDTQYF. The CDR3 coding sequence is TGTGCCAGCAGCTTAGCGGCGAGCACAGATACGCAGTATTTT.

The chain recombines TRBV5-4 with TRBJ1-2; no reliable D call. Germline lookup yields CDR1 SGHNT and CDR2 YYREEE (reference sequence). V lost 0 bases to trimming and J lost 5 bases, with 11 bases between them. The CDR3 runs to 14 residues. The DNA for the CDR3 is TGTGCCAGCAGCTTGGGGCCCAACGGGTATGGCTACACCTTC. Translating gives CASSLGPNGYGYTF.

The rearrangement links TRBV28 to TRBJ2-1, with 15 bases identical to TRBD2. The CDR3 has 16 residues. Germline lookup yields CDR1 MDHEN and CDR2 SYDVKM. The V gene end was trimmed by 5 bases and the J gene end by 9 bases; junction bases not matched to a gene: 8. This CDR3 reads CASSPQGLAGGGEQFF. The CDR3 DNA follows: TGTGCCAGCAGTCCACAGGGACTAGCGGGGGGTGGTGAGCAGTTCTTC. Together with reference TRBV28 and TRBJ2-1, the CDR3 gives the full variable domain: DVKVTQSSRYLVKRTGEKVFLECVQDMDHENMFWYRQDPGLGLRLIYFSYDVKMKEKGDIPEGYSVSREKKERFSLILESASTNQTSMYLCASSPQGLAGGGEQFFGPGTRLTVL.

DNA of the CDR3: TGTGCCAGCAGCTCAATCAGGGGTGGCTACACCTTC. It is translated as CASSSIRGGYTF. The chain uses TRBV7-2 and TRBJ1-2; D is possibly TRBD1 (6 bases). Germline assignment: CDR1 SGHTA and CDR2 FQGNSA. This CDR3 has 12 amino acids. Trimming removed 4 bases from V and 7 bases from J, with 10 bases in between.

J is TRBJ1-4 and V is TRBV2, with D perhaps matching TRBD1 (6 bases). The V and J ends lost 6 bases and 3 bases respectively, with 14 bases between them. Germline assignment: CDR1 SNHLY and CDR2 FYNNEI. The CDR3 has 15 residues. CDR3 nucleotide sequence: TGTGCCAGCAGGGCCGGGGGGGCGGCTAATGAAAAACTGTTTTTT. Protein product: CASRAGGAANEKLFF.

The chain has TRBV20-1 and TRBJ1-4; 8 bases fit TRBD1. Germline loops: CDR1 DFQATT, CDR2 SNEGSKA (reference sequence). V lost 3 bases, J lost 0 bases, and 9 bases stayed unmatched. This CDR3 has 17 residues. The CDR3 DNA is TGCAGTGCTAGTCCCGGGACAGGAGAGGCAACTAATGAAAAACTGTTTTTT. Protein product: CSASPGTGEATNEKLFF.

The chain links TRBV12-3 or TRBV12-4 to TRBJ1-1; TRBD1 matches 7 bases. The CDR3 totals 13 residues. Trimming took 6 bases from V and 5 from J; bases not matched to a gene: 6. The CDR3 nucleotides are TGTGCCAGCAGCTACGGGACAGCAACTGAAGCTTTCTTT. It encodes CASSYGTATEAFF.

This sequence joins TRBV7-9 and TRBJ1-2, with 7 bases fitting TRBD1. CDR3 size: 15 residues. Germline V CDR1 and CDR2: SEHNR, FQNEAQ (reference sequence). The V gene end was trimmed by 5 bases and the J gene end by 0 bases; junction bases not matched to a gene: 6. In nucleotides, the CDR3 is TGTGCCAGCAGCGACCGACAGGGAGCTAACTATGGCTACACCTTC. It is translated as CASSDRQGANYGYTF.

This clone has only a few counts. The chain combines TRBV6-1 with TRBJ1-6, with unresolved D. The germline V gene encodes CDR1 MNHNS and CDR2 SASEGT. The V gene lost 3 bases and the J gene lost 11 bases, with 11 bases spanning the gap. This CDR3 region has 13 residues. CDR3 DNA: TGTGCCAGCAGTGAGACTCAGCAGACACCCCTCCACTTT. Its protein is CASSETQQTPLHF.

About this clone itself: One junction end does not reproduce the germline sequence, and a read error may be involved. This chain joins TRBV13 and TRBJ1-1, with unresolved D. CDR1 and CDR2 from the germline V gene are PRHDT and FYEKMQ (reference sequence). The CDR3 loop spans 15 amino acids. The chain's CDR3 is CASSLGPLINTEAFF. The CDR3 DNA reads as TGTGCCAGCAGCTTAGGACCCCTTATCAACACCGAAGCTTTCTTT. Full variable domain (rest looked up from reference TRBV13 and TRBJ1-1): AAGVIQSPRHLIKEKRETATLKCYPIPRHDTVYWYQQGPGQDPQFLISFYEKMQSDKGSIPDRFSAQQFSDYHSELNMSSLELGDSALYFCASSLGPLINTEAFFGQGTRLTVV.